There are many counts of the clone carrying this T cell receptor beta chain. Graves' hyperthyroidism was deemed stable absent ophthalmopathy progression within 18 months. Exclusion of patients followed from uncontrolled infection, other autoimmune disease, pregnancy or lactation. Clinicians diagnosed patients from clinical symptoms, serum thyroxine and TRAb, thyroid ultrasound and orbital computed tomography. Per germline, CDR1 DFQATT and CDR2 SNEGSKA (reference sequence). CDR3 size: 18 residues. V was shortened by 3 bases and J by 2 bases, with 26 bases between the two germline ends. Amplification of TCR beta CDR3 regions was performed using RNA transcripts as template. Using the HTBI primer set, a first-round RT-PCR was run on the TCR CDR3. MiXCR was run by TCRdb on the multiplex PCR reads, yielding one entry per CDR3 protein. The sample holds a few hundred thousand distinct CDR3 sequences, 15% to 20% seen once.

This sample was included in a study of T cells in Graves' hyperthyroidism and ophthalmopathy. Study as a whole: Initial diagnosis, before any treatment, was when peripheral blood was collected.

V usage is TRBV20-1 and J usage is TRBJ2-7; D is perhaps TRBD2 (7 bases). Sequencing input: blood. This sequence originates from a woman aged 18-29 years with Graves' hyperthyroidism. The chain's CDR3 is CSASGGPDQLRLPYEQYF. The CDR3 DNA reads TGCAGTGCTAGCGGGGGGCCCGATCAGCTTAGATTACCCTACGAGCAGTACTTC.